These 16 T cell receptor beta chains were all obtained from the same sample, sequenced in a study of shared clonotypes between healthy human individuals. Generated by immunoSEQ multiplex PCR, the TCRdb table keeps only in-frame clones and is missing some. The sample has hundreds of thousands of clones; approximately 73% are singletons. Sequencing input: memory CD4+ T cells sorted from blood. Subset reported: CD45RA-negative fraction. These receptors came from a woman in her thirties in good health.

The rearrangement uses TRBV6-7 and TRBJ2-2; 13 bases map to TRBD2. TRBV6-7 is given ORF status, its function remaining uncertain. V gave up 0 bases and J gave up 0 bases; unmatched junction bases: 7. The CDR3 contains 20 residues. CDR3 loop: CASSYSSQGTSGTNTGELFF. CDR3 sequence (DNA): TGTGCCAGCAGTTACTCGTCACAAGGGACTAGCGGGACGAACACCGGGGAGCTGTTTTTT.

This chain connects TRBV19 to TRBJ2-7, with TRBD1 identical over 8 bases. CDR1 is LNHDA and CDR2 is SQIVND in the germline V gene (reference sequence). The CDR3 is 14 residues long. V shed 4 bases, J shed 5 bases, and the junction held 7 bases outside the gene matches. In DNA, the CDR3 is TGTGCCAGTAGTACTGACAGGGGCGGCGACGAGCAGTACTTC. It is translated as CASSTDRGGDEQYF. Complete variable domain (other parts from reference TRBV19 and TRBJ2-7): DGGITQSPKYLFRKEGQNVTLSCEQNLNHDAMYWYRQDPGQGLRLIYYSQIVNDFQKGDIAEGYSVSREKKESFPLTVTSAQKNPTAFYLCASSTDRGGDEQYFGPGTRLTVT.

The gene calls are TRBV5-1 and TRBJ2-5; D remains unclear. Germline lookup yields CDR1 SGHRS and CDR2 YFSETQ. The CDR3 sequence is 14 residues long. Between the trimmed V and J ends, which lost 0 bases and 7 bases, there was a span of 13 bases. CDR3 coding DNA: TGCGCCAGCAGCTTGGGACCCTCTTTTGGGACCCAGTACTTC. It is translated as CASSLGPSFGTQYF.

J is TRBJ2-6 and V is TRBV28; D is undetermined. This CDR3 spans 15 amino acids. V lost 5 bases and J 0 bases, leaving 8 bases between the germline ends. Germline V lookup: CDR1 MDHEN, CDR2 SYDVKM. The CDR3 nucleotides read TGTGCCAGCAGTCCCGCGTACTCTGGGGCCAACGTCCTGACTTTC. It specifies CASSPAYSGANVLTF.

J is TRBJ2-7 and V is TRBV18, with 9 bases fitting TRBD2. Germline V lookup: CDR1 KGHSH, CDR2 LQKENI. The CDR3 is 15 amino acids. The V and J ends lost 2 bases and 2 bases, in that order; junction bases with no gene match: 4. The CDR3 DNA sequence: TGTGCCAGCTCACCATCCCTAGCGGGGACCTACGAGCAGTACTTC. Translated, it gives CASSPSLAGTYEQYF.

This chain uses TRBV30 with TRBJ2-7; D remains unclear. The length of the CDR3 is 11 residues. Trimming left V 1 base short and J 5 bases short, with 6 bases between. Germline V lookup: CDR1 GTSNPN, CDR2 SVGIG (reference sequence). The CDR3 protein is CAWSELDEQYF. The CDR3, as DNA: TGTGCCTGGAGTGAGCTTGACGAGCAGTACTTC.

The J gene is TRBJ2-7, the V gene TRBV27; 10 nucleotides agree with TRBD1. CDR3 length: 14 residues. J was trimmed by 5 bases and V by 7 bases; bases with no gene match: 8. Germline V CDR1 and CDR2: MNHEY, SMNVEV (reference sequence). The CDR3 here is CASKKDRGSNEQYF. For the CDR3, the DNA is TGTGCCAGCAAAAAGGACAGGGGGAGCAACGAGCAGTACTTC.

V and J are TRBV5-8 and TRBJ2-7; the D is unclear. Germline CDR1 reads SGHTS; CDR2 reads YDEGEE. This CDR3 has 13 residues. V was cut by 0 bases and J by 6 bases, with 10 bases left in between. This chain's CDR3 is CASSLARGGEQYF. The CDR3 region has the DNA TGTGCCAGCAGCTTGGCTCGCGGTGGCGAGCAGTACTTC. Based on the CDR3 plus reference TRBV5-8 and TRBJ2-7, the full variable domain is EAGVTQSPTHLIKTRGQQATLRCSPISGHTSVYWYQQALGLGLQFLLWYDEGEERNRGNFPPRFSGRQFPNYSSELNVNALELEDSALYLCASSLARGGEQYFGPGTRLTVT.

The chain is built from TRBV28 and TRBJ1-5; no definite D call. CDR1 is MDHEN and CDR2 is SYDVKM in the germline V gene. V was pared by 7 bases and J by 0 bases, with 4 bases between. This CDR3 contains 12 residues. The CDR3 DNA follows: TGTGCCAGCACGACTAGCAATCAGCCCCAGCATTTT. Encoded protein: CASTTSNQPQHF.

The chain couples TRBV7-6 to TRBJ1-2; TRBD1 aligns across 7 bases. Per the germline V gene, CDR1 is SGHVS and CDR2 is FNYEAQ. The CDR3 is 12 amino acids. Losses at the gene ends were 1 base for V and 7 bases for J; bases not matched to a gene: 0. CDR3 nucleotides: TGTGCCAGCAGCTTAGACAGGGGTGGCTACACCTTC. Amino acid sequence: CASSLDRGGYTF. The full variable domain, rest sourced from reference TRBV7-6 and TRBJ1-2, is GAGVSQSPRYKVTKRGQDVALRCDPISGHVSLYWYRQALGQGPEFLTYFNYEAQQDKSGLPNDRFSAERPEGSISTLTIQRTEQRDSAMYRCASSLDRGGYTFGSGTRLTVV.

This rearrangement joins TRBV6-5 to TRBJ2-7; TRBD2 is a possible D gene (7 bases). Looked up from germline, CDR1 is MNHEY and CDR2 is SVGAGI. The CDR3 sequence is 14 residues long. Deletions cut 4 bases from V and 2 bases from J, with 12 bases between. CDR3 DNA: TGTGCCAGCAGTTCTAGGGGGGGGCCCTACGAGCAGTACTTC. Protein: CASSSRGGPYEQYF.

J is TRBJ1-5 and V is TRBV6-5; no clear D gene. The CDR3 extends over 12 amino acids. Trimming left V 6 bases short and J 10 bases short, with 13 bases between. CDR1 MNHEY and CDR2 SVGAGI come from the germline V gene. As DNA, the CDR3 is TGTGCCAGCAGCCTCGGTATTCGACCCCAGCATTTT. This gives the protein CASSLGIRPQHF.

The chain employs TRBV6-1 and TRBJ2-7; 9 bases are shared with TRBD2. V shed 3 bases, J shed 1 base, and the junction held 7 bases outside the gene matches. The CDR3 runs to 16 residues. CDR1 is MNHNS, CDR2 SASEGT, per germline. CDR3 residues: CASSDWSGGKSYEQYF. In DNA, the CDR3 is TGTGCCAGCAGTGACTGGAGCGGGGGGAAGTCCTACGAGCAGTACTTC.

This chain links TRBV5-4 with TRBJ1-4; D unclear. Germline V gene sequence: CDR1 SGHNT, CDR2 YYREEE (reference sequence). V was pared by 3 bases and J by 0 bases, with 9 bases between. The CDR3 spans 15 residues. Written as DNA, the CDR3 is TGTGCCAGCAGCTCGGGATCCACAACTAATGAAAAACTGTTTTTT. Its translation is CASSSGSTTNEKLFF.

The chain employs TRBV29-1 and TRBJ2-3; D call uncertain. This CDR3 contains 16 residues. Germline values: CDR1 SQVTM, CDR2 ANQGSEA. Trimming stripped 3 bases from V and 2 bases from J, with 18 bases between. The CDR3 loop is CSVDNWVTPTTDTQYF. For the CDR3, the DNA is TGCAGCGTTGACAATTGGGTAACACCTACCACAGATACGCAGTATTTT.

The chain uses TRBV7-9 and TRBJ2-5, with 7 bases aligning to TRBD1. Per germline, CDR1 SEHNR and CDR2 FQNEAQ (reference sequence). The CDR3 sequence is 14 residues long. The ends lost 6 bases at V and 2 bases at J; junction bases unmatched: 6. CDR3 sequence: CASRPTGVQETQYF. In DNA form, the CDR3 reads TGTGCCAGCAGACCTACAGGGGTACAAGAGACCCAGTACTTC.